The text below deals with one TCR beta chain. Unique molecular identifiers were attached to individual cDNA molecules. TCRdb re-derived calls from the 5' RACE reads in MiXCR, one entry per CDR3 protein. The sample records over 55,000 distinct CDR3 sequences, roughly a tenth being singletons. CDR1 is SGHAT, CDR2 FQNNGV, per germline. V lost 5 bases and J 7 bases, leaving 18 bases between the germline ends. This CDR3 spans 15 amino acids. The source of the sample is a study of early T cells in non-severe SARS-CoV-2 infection. The V and J genes are TRBV11-2 and TRBJ2-1; D may be TRBD2 (6 bases). The TCR sequence derives from an adult who was a healthcare worker with PCR-confirmed SARS-CoV-2 infection or an uninfected control (not recorded which). The sequenced material came from whole blood. The CDR3 loop is CASSPDPTGGNEQFF. CDR3 nucleotides: TGTGCCAGCAGCCCGGACCCCACCGGGGGTAATGAGCAGTTCTTC. Supplemented by reference TRBV11-2 and TRBJ2-1, the full variable domain reads EAGVAQSPRYKIIEKRQSVAFWCNPISGHATLYWYQQILGQGPKLLIQFQNNGVVDDSQLPKDRFSAERLKGVDSTLKIQPAKLEDSAVYLCASSPDPTGGNEQFFGPGTRLTVL.